This entry concerns a single TCR beta chain. The antigen remains undetermined. It was with 60 Vbeta and 13 Jbeta primers that the PCR ran. Only in-frame clones appear in the TCRdb table, and some are missing; sequencing was by immunoSEQ multiplex PCR. The sample records about 160,000 clones, around 65% being singletons. This specimen belongs to a study of cytomegalovirus exposure and HLA in healthy donors. Study-wide findings and caveats: The authors later linked a missense DCLRE1C variant to TCR beta V- and J-gene trimming.

Sequencing used PBMCs. The source is a woman aged 35 to 49 in good health and CMV-seropositive.

The CDR3 DNA is TGTGCCAGCAGTGAAACCGGGACAACCTACGAGCAGTACTTC. Amino acids: CASSETGTTYEQYF. The chain recombines TRBV6-1 with TRBJ2-5, with D perhaps TRBD1 (6 bases). The J call may be in error: the DNA end matches TRBJ2-7 better. CDR3 length: 14 amino acids. In germline, CDR1 is MNHNS, CDR2 SASEGT.